These T cell receptor beta chains were read from a single sample in a study of OX40 agonist ivuxolimab in advanced cancers. Clones were sequenced by immunoSEQ multiplex PCR, and TCRdb holds only the in-frame ones, with some missing. This sample has about 30,000 clones; about 86% occur once, and the top ten carry approximately 33%. Sample: CD4+ or CD8+ T cells sorted from blood, taken in a trial of the OX40 agonist ivuxolimab. The receptors shown here come from an adult with an advanced solid tumor such as melanoma, head and neck, liver or kidney cancer. The CDR3 runs from the conserved cysteine through the conserved F or W. A D gene is named only where the DNA matches it firmly. Rows give clone size only sometimes, using once, few, many, or a class for an expanded clone.

V	J	D	size	CDR3	DNA
TRBV28	TRBJ2-5	.	.	CAIRETRSITETQYF	TGTGCCATTCGGGAGACACGGAGTATTACGGAGACCCAGTACTTC
TRBV4-1	TRBJ1-3	.	.	CASSQGDKAIYF	TGCGCCAGCAGCCAGGGGGACAAAGCCATATATTTT
TRBV9	TRBJ2-7	TRBD2	.	CASSGGTSGTYEQYF	TGTGCCAGCAGCGGAGGGACTAGCGGTACCTACGAGCAGTACTTC
TRBV4-1	TRBJ1-2	TRBD1	.	CASSQTGTGAYGYTF	TGCGCCAGCAGCCAAACCGGGACAGGGGCCTATGGCTACACCTTC
TRBV4-2	TRBJ2-7	.	.	CASSHSYEQYF	TGTGCCAGCAGCCATTCTTACGAGCAGTACTTC
TRBV7-9	TRBJ1-2	.	.	CASSPPGYYGYTF	TGTGCCAGCAGCCCGCCTGGATACTATGGCTACACCTTC
TRBV28	TRBJ2-7	.	.	CASSRTKGVPYEQYF	TGTGCCAGCAGTCGAACAAAGGGGGTCCCCTACGAGCAGTACTTC
TRBV19	TRBJ1-5	.	.	CASSIYWGSNQPQHF	TGTGCCAGTAGTATCTATTGGGGGAGCAATCAGCCCCAGCATTTT
TRBV27	TRBJ2-5	.	.	CASSPLYLTTQETQYF	TGTGCCAGCAGTCCACTCTATCTGACGACCCAAGAGACCCAGTACTTC
TRBV6-1	TRBJ2-1	TRBD2	.	CASSEWGTSAYNEQFF	TGTGCCAGCAGTGAATGGGGAACTAGCGCCTACAATGAGCAGTTCTTC
TRBV4-1	TRBJ1-6	TRBD1	.	CASSLWDSANSPLHF	TGCGCCAGCAGCCTTTGGGACAGCGCAAATTCACCCCTCCACTTT
TRBV14	TRBJ1-1	.	.	CASSQDRVATEAFF	TGTGCCAGCAGCCAAGACAGGGTGGCCACTGAAGCTTTCTTT
TRBV10-3	TRBJ2-7	.	.	CAISESIMRTDYYEQYF	TGTGCCATCAGTGAGTCCATAATGAGGACAGACTATTACGAGCAGTACTTC
TRBV9	TRBJ2-5	.	.	CASSPQLQETQYF	TGTGCCAGCAGCCCGCAGCTCCAAGAGACCCAGTACTTC
TRBV5-4	TRBJ1-1	TRBD1	.	CASSSWLQGYDTEAFF	TGTGCCAGCAGCTCATGGCTACAGGGGTATGACACTGAAGCTTTCTTT
TRBV9	TRBJ2-7	TRBD1	few	CASSDSPGQTTSYEQYF	TGTGCCAGCAGCGATTCACCGGGACAGACAACCTCCTACGAGCAGTACTTC
TRBV28	TRBJ2-7	TRBD1	.	CASSSDRGEQYF	TGTGCCAGCAGTTCGGACAGGGGTGAGCAGTACTTC
TRBV27	TRBJ1-3	.	.	CASGEGAVGNTIYF	TGTGCCAGCGGGGAGGGAGCGGTCGGAAACACCATATATTTT
TRBV19	TRBJ2-1	TRBD1	.	CASSPGQGSWGNEQFF	TGTGCCAGCAGTCCGGGACAGGGCAGCTGGGGCAATGAGCAGTTCTTC
TRBV29-1	TRBJ2-3	.	.	CSVEKDTDTQYF	TGCAGCGTTGAGAAGGACACAGATACGCAGTATTTT
TRBV28	TRBJ2-1	.	.	CASSSLRGQRAGQNEQFF	TGTGCCAGCAGCTCCCTTAGGGGTCAGCGAGCGGGCCAGAATGAGCAGTTCTTC
TRBV19	TRBJ2-2	.	once	CASSLALVGTGELFF	TGTGCCAGTAGCCTCGCACTAGTGGGCACCGGGGAGCTGTTTTTT
TRBV4-1	TRBJ1-4	.	.	CASSQETDLVDEKLFF	TGCGCCAGCAGCCAAGAAACGGATCTAGTGGATGAAAAACTGTTTTTT
TRBV6-5	TRBJ1-2	.	.	CASSYSWTQKSGYTF	TGTGCCAGCAGTTACTCGTGGACACAAAAGTCGGGCTACACCTTC
TRBV7-8	TRBJ2-7	TRBD1	.	CASSSQGDRGYEQYF	TGTGCCAGCAGCTCTCAGGGGGACAGGGGATACGAGCAGTACTTC
TRBV6-5	TRBJ2-2	.	.	CASSLVQGGTGELFF	TGTGCCAGCAGTTTAGTCCAGGGGGGGACCGGGGAGCTGTTTTTT
TRBV7-9	TRBJ1-3	TRBD1	.	CASSSQLGQGAGNTIYF	TGTGCCAGCAGCTCTCAACTGGGACAGGGTGCTGGAAACACCATATATTTT
TRBV2	TRBJ2-1	.	.	CASRVPESYNEQFF	TGTGCCAGCAGGGTTCCGGAGTCCTACAATGAGCAGTTCTTC
TRBV15	TRBJ2-1	TRBD2	.	CATSREAAGGNEQFF	TGTGCCACCAGCAGAGAGGCAGCGGGGGGGAATGAGCAGTTCTTC
TRBV4-1	TRBJ2-1	TRBD1	.	CASSQGGMTGDYEQFF	TGCGCCAGCAGCCAAGGAGGGATGACAGGGGACTATGAGCAGTTCTTC
TRBV29-1	TRBJ2-2	.	.	CSVKGRGAGAYGELFF	TGCAGCGTTAAGGGCCGAGGGGCAGGGGCGTACGGGGAGCTGTTTTTT
TRBV4-2	TRBJ2-3	TRBD1	once	CASSQDLGQGQYF	TGTGCCAGCAGCCAAGATCTAGGACAGGGTCAGTATTTT
TRBV28	TRBJ1-5	.	.	CASSFTRGNQPQHF	TGTGCCAGCAGTTTTACCCGCGGGAATCAGCCCCAGCATTTT
TRBV6-5	TRBJ2-5	.	.	CASRLLYSAQETQYF	TGTGCCAGCAGACTGCTCTATTCTGCCCAAGAGACCCAGTACTTC
TRBV16	TRBJ1-5	TRBD1	.	CASSQTPPGTENQPQHF	TGTGCCAGCAGCCAAACGCCACCCGGGACAGAGAATCAGCCCCAGCATTTT
TRBV28	TRBJ2-7	.	.	CASSLKYEQYF	TGTGCCAGCAGTTTAAAATACGAGCAGTACTTC
TRBV27	TRBJ2-7	.	.	CASSLVQETYEQYF	TGTGCCAGCAGTTTGGTGCAAGAGACCTACGAGCAGTACTTC
TRBV4-1	TRBJ1-1	.	.	CASSQGWWGNTEAFF	TGCGCCAGCAGCCAAGGGTGGTGGGGCAACACTGAAGCTTTCTTT
TRBV27	TRBJ2-7	.	.	CASTNGASASYEQYF	TGTGCCAGCACTAACGGGGCTAGCGCTTCCTACGAGCAGTACTTC
TRBV25-1	TRBJ2-7	TRBD1	.	CASSTGVVYEQYF	TGTGCCAGCAGCACAGGGGTCGTCTACGAGCAGTACTTC
TRBV9	TRBJ2-5	.	.	CASSVASSLQETQYF	TGTGCCAGCAGCGTAGCTTCAAGCCTCCAAGAGACCCAGTACTTC
TRBV2	TRBJ2-4	.	.	CASSEHLENIQYF	TGTGCCAGCAGTGAACACCTAGAGAACATTCAGTACTTC
TRBV4-1	TRBJ1-5	.	.	CASSQDGGGNQPQHF	TGCGCCAGCAGCCAAGACGGGGGCGGCAATCAGCCCCAGCATTTT